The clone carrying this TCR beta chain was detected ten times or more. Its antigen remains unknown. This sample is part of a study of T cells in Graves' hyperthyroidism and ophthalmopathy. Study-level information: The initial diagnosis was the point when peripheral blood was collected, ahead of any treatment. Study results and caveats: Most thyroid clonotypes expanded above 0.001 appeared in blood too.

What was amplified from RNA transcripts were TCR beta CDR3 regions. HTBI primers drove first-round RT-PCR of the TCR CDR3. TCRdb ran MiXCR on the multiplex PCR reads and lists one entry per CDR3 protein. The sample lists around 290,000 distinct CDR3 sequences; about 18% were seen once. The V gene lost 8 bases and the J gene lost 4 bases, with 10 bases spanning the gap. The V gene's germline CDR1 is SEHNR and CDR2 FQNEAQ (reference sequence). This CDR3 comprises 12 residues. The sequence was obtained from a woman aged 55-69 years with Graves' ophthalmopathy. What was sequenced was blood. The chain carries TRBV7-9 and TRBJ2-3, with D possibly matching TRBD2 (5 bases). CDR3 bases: TGTGCCAGCCGGAAGGAGGCAGATACGCAGTATTTT. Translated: CASRKEADTQYF. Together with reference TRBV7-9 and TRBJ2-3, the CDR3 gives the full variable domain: DTGVSQNPRHKITKRGQNVTFRCDPISEHNRLYWYRQTLGQGPEFLTYFQNEAQLEKSRLLSDRFSAERPKGSFSTLEIQRTEQGDSAMYLCASRKEADTQYFGPGTRLTVL.